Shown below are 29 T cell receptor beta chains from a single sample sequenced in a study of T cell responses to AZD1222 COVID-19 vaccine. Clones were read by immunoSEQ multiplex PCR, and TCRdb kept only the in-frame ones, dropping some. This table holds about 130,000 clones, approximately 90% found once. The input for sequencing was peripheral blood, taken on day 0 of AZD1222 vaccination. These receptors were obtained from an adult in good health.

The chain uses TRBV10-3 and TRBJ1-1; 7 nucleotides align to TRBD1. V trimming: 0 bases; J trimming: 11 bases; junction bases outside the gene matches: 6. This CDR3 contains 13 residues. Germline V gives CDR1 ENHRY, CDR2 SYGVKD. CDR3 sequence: CAISESTDRAAFF. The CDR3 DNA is TGTGCCATCAGTGAGTCAACCGACAGGGCTGCTTTCTTT.

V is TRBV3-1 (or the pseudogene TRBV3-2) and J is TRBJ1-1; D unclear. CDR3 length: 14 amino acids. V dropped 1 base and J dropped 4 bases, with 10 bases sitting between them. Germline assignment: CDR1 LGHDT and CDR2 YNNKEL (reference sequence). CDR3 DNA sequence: TGTGCCAGCAGCCAAGTGTCCGGGCGCACTGAAGCTTTCTTT. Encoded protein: CASSQVSGRTEAFF.

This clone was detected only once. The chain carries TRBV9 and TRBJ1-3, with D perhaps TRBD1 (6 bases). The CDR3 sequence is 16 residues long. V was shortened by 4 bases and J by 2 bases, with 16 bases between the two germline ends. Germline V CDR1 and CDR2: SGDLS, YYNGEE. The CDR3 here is CASSISTGLTGNTIYF. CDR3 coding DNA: TGTGCCAGCAGCATTAGTACAGGGCTCACTGGAAACACCATATATTTT.

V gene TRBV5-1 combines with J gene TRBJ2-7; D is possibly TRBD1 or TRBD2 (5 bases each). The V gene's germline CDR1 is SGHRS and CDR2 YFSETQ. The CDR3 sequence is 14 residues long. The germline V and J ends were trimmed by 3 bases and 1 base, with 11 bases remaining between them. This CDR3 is CASSSGDGSYEQYF. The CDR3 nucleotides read TGCGCCAGCAGCTCTGGGGACGGATCCTACGAGCAGTACTTC.

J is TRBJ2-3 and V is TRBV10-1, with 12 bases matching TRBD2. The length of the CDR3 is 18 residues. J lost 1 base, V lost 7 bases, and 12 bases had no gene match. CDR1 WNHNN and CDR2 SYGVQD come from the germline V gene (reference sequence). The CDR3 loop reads CASNCLAGGPSGTDTQYF. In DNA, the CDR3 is TGCGCCAGCAACTGCCTAGCGGGGGGGCCGAGTGGCACAGATACGCAGTATTTT.

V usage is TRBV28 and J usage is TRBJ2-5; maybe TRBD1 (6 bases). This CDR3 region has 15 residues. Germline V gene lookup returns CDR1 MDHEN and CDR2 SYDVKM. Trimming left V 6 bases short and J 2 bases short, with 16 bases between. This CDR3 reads CASSPGHPRQETQYF. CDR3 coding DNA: TGTGCCAGCAGCCCGGGACATCCCAGGCAAGAGACCCAGTACTTC.

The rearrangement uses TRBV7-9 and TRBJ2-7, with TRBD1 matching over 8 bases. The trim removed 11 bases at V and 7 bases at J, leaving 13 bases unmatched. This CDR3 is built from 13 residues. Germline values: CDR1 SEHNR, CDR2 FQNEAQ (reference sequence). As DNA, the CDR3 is TGTGCCTCCACAGGGGACAGGCTGGGAGAGCAGTACTTC. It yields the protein CASTGDRLGEQYF.

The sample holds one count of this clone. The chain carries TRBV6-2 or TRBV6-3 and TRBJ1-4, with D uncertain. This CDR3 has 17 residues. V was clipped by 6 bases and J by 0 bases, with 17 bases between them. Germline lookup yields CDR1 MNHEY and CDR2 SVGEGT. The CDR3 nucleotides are TGTGCCAGCAGCCCTTCGGACCAAACTGCAACTAATGAAAAACTGTTTTTT. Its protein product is CASSPSDQTATNEKLFF.

The CDR3 nucleotides are TGTGCCAGCGTAGGGGGGATTAACACCGGGGAGCTGTTTTTT. As protein: CASVGGINTGELFF. The J gene is TRBJ2-2, the V gene TRBV7-2, with D perhaps being TRBD1 or TRBD2 (6 bases each). Between the trimmed V and J ends, which lost 8 bases and 2 bases, there was a span of 12 bases. This CDR3 is 14 amino acids long. Germline V gives CDR1 SGHTA, CDR2 FQGNSA.

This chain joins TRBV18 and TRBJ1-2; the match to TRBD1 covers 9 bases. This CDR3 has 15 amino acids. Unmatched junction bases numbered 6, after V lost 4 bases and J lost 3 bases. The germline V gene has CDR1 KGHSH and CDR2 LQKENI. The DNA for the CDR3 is TGTGCCAGCTCACGCGGGACAGGGAGGGACTATGGCTACACCTTC. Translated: CASSRGTGRDYGYTF.

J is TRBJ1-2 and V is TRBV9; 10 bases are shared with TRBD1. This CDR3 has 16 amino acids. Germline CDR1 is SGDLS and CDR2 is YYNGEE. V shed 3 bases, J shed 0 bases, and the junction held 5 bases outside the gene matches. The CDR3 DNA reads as TGTGCCAGCAGCGCCGGGACAGGGGCAACTAACTATGGCTACACCTTC. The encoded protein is CASSAGTGATNYGYTF.

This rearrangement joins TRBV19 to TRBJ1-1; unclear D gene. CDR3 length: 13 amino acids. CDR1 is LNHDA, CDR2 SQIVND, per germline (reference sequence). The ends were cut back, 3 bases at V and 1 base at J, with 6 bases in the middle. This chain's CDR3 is CASSIGSNTEAFF. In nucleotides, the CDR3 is TGTGCCAGTAGTATTGGGTCGAACACTGAAGCTTTCTTT. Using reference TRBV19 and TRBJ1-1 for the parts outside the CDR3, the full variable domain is DGGITQSPKYLFRKEGQNVTLSCEQNLNHDAMYWYRQDPGQGLRLIYYSQIVNDFQKGDIAEGYSVSREKKESFPLTVTSAQKNPTAFYLCASSIGSNTEAFFGQGTRLTVV.

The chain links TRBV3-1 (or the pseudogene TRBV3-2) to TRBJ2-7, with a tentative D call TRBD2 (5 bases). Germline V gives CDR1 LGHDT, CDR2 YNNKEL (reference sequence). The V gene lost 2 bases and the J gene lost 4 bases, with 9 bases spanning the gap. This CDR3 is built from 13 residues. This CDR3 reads CASSQRGGYEQYF. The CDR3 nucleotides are TGTGCCAGCAGCCAACGAGGAGGTTACGAGCAGTACTTC.

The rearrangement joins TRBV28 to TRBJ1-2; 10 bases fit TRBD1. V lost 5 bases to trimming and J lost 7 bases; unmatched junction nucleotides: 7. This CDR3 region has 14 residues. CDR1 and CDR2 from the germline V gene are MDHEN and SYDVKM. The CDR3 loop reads CASSRTGGLGGYTF. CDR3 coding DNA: TGTGCCAGCAGTAGGACAGGGGGTCTGGGTGGCTACACCTTC.

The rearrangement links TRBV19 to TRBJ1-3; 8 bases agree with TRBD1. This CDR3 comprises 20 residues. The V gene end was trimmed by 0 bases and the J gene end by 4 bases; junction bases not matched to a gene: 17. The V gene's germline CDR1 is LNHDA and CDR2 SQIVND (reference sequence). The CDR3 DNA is TGTGCCAGTAGTATAGACGGACAGGGATTATTGTCACTCGGCGGAAACACCATATATTTT. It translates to CASSIDGQGLLSLGGNTIYF.

The CDR3 DNA is TGTGCCAGCAGGCCGGGACAGGGAACCTATAGCTCCTATAATTCACCCCTCCACTTT. Residues: CASRPGQGTYSSYNSPLHF. V and J are TRBV28 and TRBJ1-6, with 9 bases aligning to TRBD1. V shed 6 bases, J shed 0 bases, and the junction held 12 bases outside the gene matches. The CDR3 extends over 19 amino acids. The V gene's germline CDR1 is MDHEN and CDR2 SYDVKM.

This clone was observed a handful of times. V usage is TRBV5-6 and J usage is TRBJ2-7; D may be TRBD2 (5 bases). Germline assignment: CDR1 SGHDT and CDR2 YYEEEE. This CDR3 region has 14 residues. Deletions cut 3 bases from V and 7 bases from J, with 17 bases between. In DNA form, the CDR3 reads TGTGCCAGCAGCTATAGGACTCCCTTATTTGAGCAGTACTTC. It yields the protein CASSYRTPLFEQYF.

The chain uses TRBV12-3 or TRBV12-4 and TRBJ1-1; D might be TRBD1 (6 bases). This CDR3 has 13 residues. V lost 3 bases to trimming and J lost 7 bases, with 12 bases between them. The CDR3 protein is CASSLLQGVEAFF. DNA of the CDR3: TGTGCCAGCAGTTTGTTACAGGGTGTTGAAGCTTTCTTT.

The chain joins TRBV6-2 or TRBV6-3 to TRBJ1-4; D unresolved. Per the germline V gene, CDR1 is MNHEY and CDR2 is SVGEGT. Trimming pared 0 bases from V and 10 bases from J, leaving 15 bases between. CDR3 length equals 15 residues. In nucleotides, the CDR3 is TGTGCCAGCAGTTACTCGCGAGGAGGAGGAGGAAAACTGTTTTTT. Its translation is CASSYSRGGGGKLFF.

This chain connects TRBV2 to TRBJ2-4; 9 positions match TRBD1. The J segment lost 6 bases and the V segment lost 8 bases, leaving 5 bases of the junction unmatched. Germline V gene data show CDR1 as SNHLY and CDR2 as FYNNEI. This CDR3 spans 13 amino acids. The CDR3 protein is CASLGQGGNIQYF. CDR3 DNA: TGTGCCAGCTTGGGACAGGGAGGAAACATTCAGTACTTC.

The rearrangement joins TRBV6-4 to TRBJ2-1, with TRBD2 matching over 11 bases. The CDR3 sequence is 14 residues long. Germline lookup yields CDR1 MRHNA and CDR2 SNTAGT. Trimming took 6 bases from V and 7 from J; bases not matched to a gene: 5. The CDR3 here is CASRRLAGINEQFF. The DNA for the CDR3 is TGTGCCAGCAGAAGACTAGCGGGGATAAATGAGCAGTTCTTC.

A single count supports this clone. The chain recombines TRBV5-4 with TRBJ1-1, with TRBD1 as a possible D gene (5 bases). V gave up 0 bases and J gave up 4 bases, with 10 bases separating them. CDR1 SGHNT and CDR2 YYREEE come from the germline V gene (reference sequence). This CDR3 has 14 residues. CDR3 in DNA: TGTGCCAGCAGCTTGGACCAGGGACGCACTGAAGCTTTCTTT. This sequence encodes CASSLDQGRTEAFF.

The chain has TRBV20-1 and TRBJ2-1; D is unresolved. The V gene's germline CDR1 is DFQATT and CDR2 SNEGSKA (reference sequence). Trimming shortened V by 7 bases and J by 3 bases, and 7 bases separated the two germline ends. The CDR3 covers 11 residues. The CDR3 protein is CSERYYNEQFF. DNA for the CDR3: TGCAGTGAAAGATACTACAATGAGCAGTTCTTC.

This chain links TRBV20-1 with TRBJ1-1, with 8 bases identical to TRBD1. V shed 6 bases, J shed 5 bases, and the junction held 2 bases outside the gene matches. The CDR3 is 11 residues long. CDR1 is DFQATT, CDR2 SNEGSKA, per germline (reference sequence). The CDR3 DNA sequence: TGCAGTGCACAGGGGGAGACTGAAGCTTTCTTT. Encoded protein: CSAQGETEAFF.

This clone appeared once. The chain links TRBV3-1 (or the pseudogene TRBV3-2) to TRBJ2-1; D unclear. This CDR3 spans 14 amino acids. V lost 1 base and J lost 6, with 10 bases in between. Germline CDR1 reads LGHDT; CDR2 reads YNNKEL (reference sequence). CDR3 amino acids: CASSQGLVSNEQFF. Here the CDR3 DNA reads TGTGCCAGCAGCCAAGGCCTAGTTTCCAATGAGCAGTTCTTC.

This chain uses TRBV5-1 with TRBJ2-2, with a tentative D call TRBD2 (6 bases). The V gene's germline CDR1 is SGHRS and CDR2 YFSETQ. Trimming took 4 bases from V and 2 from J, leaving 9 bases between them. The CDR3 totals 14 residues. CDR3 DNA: TGCGCCAGCAGCATGGGGACTAACACCGGGGAGCTGTTTTTT. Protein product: CASSMGTNTGELFF.

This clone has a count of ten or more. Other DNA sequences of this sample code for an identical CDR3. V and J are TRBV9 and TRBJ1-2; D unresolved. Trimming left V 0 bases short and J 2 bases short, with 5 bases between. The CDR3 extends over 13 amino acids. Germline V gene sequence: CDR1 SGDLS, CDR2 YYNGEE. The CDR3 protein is CASSVDRNYGYTF. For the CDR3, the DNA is TGTGCCAGCAGCGTAGATCGAAACTATGGCTACACCTTC.

CDR3 protein: CASSRQGVTEAFF. The CDR3, as DNA: TGTGCCAGCAGTAGACAGGGGGTCACTGAAGCTTTCTTT. The genes are TRBV7-9 and TRBJ1-1; 9 positions agree with TRBD1. The CDR3 sequence is 13 residues long. CDR1 is SEHNR and CDR2 is FQNEAQ in the germline V gene (reference sequence). V trimming: 6 bases; J trimming: 4 bases; junction bases outside the gene matches: 3. The full variable domain, with the rest looked up from reference TRBV7-9 and TRBJ1-1, is DTGVSQNPRHKITKRGQNVTFRCDPISEHNRLYWYRQTLGQGPEFLTYFQNEAQLEKSRLLSDRFSAERPKGSFSTLEIQRTEQGDSAMYLCASSRQGVTEAFFGQGTRLTVV.

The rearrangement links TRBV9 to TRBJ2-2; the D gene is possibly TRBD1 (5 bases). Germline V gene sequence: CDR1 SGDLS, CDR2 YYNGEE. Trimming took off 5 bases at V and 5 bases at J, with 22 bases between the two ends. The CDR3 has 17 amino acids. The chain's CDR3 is CASRQVWLTGETGELFF. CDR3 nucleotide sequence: TGTGCCAGCAGGCAGGTGTGGCTTACAGGAGAAACCGGGGAGCTGTTTTTT.